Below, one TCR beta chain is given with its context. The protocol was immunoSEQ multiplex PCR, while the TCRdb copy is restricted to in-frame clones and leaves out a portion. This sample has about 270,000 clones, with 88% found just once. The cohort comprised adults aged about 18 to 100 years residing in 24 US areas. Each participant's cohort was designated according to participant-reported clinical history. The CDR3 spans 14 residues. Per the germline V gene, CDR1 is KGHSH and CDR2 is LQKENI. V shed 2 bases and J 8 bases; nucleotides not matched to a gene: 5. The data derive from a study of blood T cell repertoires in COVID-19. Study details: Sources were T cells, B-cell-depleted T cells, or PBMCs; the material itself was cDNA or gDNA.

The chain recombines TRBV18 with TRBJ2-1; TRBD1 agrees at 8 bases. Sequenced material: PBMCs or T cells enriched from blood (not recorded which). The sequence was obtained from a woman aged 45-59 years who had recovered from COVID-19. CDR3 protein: CASSPGTGFDEQFF. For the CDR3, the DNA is TGTGCCAGCTCACCAGGGACAGGCTTCGATGAGCAGTTCTTC.